This T cell receptor (beta chain) was sequenced in a study of regulatory T cells in long-lasting Graves disease. Background on the study: Graves' disease counted as persistent after over 5 years of antithyroid drugs with positive TSH receptor antibodies.

iRepertoire HTBI primers and Arm-PCR of CDR3 regions built TCR beta libraries. TCRdb processed the multiplex PCR reads anew with MiXCR; each CDR3 protein has one entry. The data show roughly 490,000 distinct CDR3 sequences, 20% to 25% seen once. Study-level points and caveats: When disease was persistent, TRBV28, TRBJ1-2 and TRBJ2-5 were the favored segments.

A note on this clonotype: Its antigen remains unidentified.

From germline, CDR1 is MRHNA and CDR2 SNTAGT. J gave up 3 bases and V 6 bases, and 20 bases lay outside the gene matches. The CDR3 totals 19 residues. As for time point: persistent/refractory GD, antithyroid drugs over 5 years with positive TRAb. Generation of the TCR library employed RNA extracted from PBMCs. The source is a female donor with Graves disease. V usage is TRBV6-4 and J usage is TRBJ2-5; 9 bases align to TRBD2. This specimen was peripheral blood mononuclear cells (PBMCs), taken when the disease was refractory, from a patient treated with antithyroid drugs. The CDR3 DNA follows: TGTGCCAGCAGGAACTCCCTTTCGGAGCGCGGGAGGGGGGAAGAGACCCAGTACTTC. It translates to CASRNSLSERGRGEETQYF.